What follows are 22 T cell receptor beta chains derived from one specimen sequenced in a study of T cell repertoires in cytomegalovirus infection. TCRdb re-derived calls from the reads in MiXCR, one entry per CDR3 protein. The sample contains about 700,000 distinct CDR3 sequences, about 30% of which appear only once. Antigens for these TCRs are unknown. The sequencing here drew on cultured PBMCs, taken from culture after CMV antigen stimulation. The receptors were gathered from a human donor in good health (CMV status not recorded). Some clones in this sample may be carry-over from other donors' samples.

V gene TRBV7-8 combines with J gene TRBJ1-3, with unresolved D. From germline, CDR1 is SGHVS and CDR2 FQNEAQ. The CDR3 extends over 16 amino acids. Trimming cost V 1 base and J 0 bases, with 10 bases left between them. The CDR3 bases are TGTGCCAGCAGCTTAGATCGGCGGCCCTCTGGAAACACCATATATTTT. Translated, it gives CASSLDRRPSGNTIYF.

There are many counts of this clonotype. The chain links TRBV7-2 to TRBJ2-2; possibly TRBD1 for D (6 bases). The germline V and J ends were trimmed by 5 bases and 4 bases, with 14 bases remaining between them. The CDR3 has 15 amino acids. Germline-derived CDR1 and CDR2 are SGHTA and FQGNSA. The CDR3 DNA reads TGTGCCAGCAGCACCAGGGGATCTCCCACCGGGGAGCTGTTTTTT. It is translated as CASSTRGSPTGELFF.

The rearrangement uses TRBV7-2 and TRBJ2-1; 8 nucleotides line up with TRBD1. CDR1 and CDR2 (germline): SGHTA, FQGNSA. The ends lost 5 bases at V and 9 bases at J; junction bases unmatched: 18. This CDR3 is built from 17 residues. This chain's CDR3 is CASSPLPGQVGEGEQFF. CDR3 sequence (DNA): TGTGCCAGCAGCCCACTCCCGGGACAGGTGGGTGAGGGTGAGCAGTTCTTC.

V is TRBV7-4 and J is TRBJ2-7, with 7 bases matching TRBD2. The V and J ends lost 5 bases and 0 bases, in that order; junction bases with no gene match: 13. The CDR3 spans 17 residues. The germline gives CDR1 SGHVT, CDR2 SQSDAQ. CDR3: CASSPPPQTSISYEQYF. The CDR3 DNA reads as TGTGCCAGCAGCCCCCCCCCACAGACTAGCATCTCCTACGAGCAGTACTTC.

This clonotype is a singleton in its sample. The chain carries TRBV6-5 and TRBJ1-6; a possible D gene is TRBD1 (5 bases). CDR1 and CDR2 (germline): MNHEY, SVGAGI. The CDR3 is 11 residues long. V was trimmed by 5 bases and J by 14 bases, leaving 10 bases between them. This CDR3 is CASSTEGALHF. The CDR3 DNA reads as TGTGCCAGCAGTACCGAAGGGGCCCTCCACTTT.

This clonotype was found a few times. The J gene is TRBJ2-3, the V gene TRBV6-2 or TRBV6-3; D remains unclear. Trimming stripped 6 bases from V and 0 bases from J, with 10 bases between. The germline V gene encodes CDR1 MNHEY and CDR2 SVGEGT. This CDR3 has 14 amino acids. CDR3 protein: CASRTDQSTDTQYF. The CDR3 nucleotides are TGTGCCAGCAGGACGGATCAAAGCACAGATACGCAGTATTTT.

This rearrangement joins TRBV5-4 to TRBJ2-7; D possibly corresponds to TRBD2 (6 bases). The CDR3 is 13 residues long. The V gene lost 0 bases and the J gene lost 11 bases, with 15 bases spanning the gap. The V gene's germline CDR1 is SGHNT and CDR2 YYREEE (reference sequence). CDR3 in amino acids: CASSLEEGQDEYF. The CDR3 nucleotides read TGTGCCAGCAGCTTGGAGGAGGGGCAGGATGAGTACTTC.

V and J are TRBV12-3 or TRBV12-4 and TRBJ2-1, with TRBD2 matching 8 bases. The CDR3 totals 16 residues. J lost 7 bases, V lost 5 bases, and 13 bases had no gene match. Written as DNA, the CDR3 is TGTGCCAGCAGTACACAACCGGGAGGGATCGGGAATGAGCAGTTCTTC. Translated, it gives CASSTQPGGIGNEQFF.

CDR3: CASSPTARGPYTF. DNA of the CDR3: TGTGCCAGCAGCCCCACGGCTAGAGGCCCCTACACCTTC. This chain joins TRBV7-9 and TRBJ1-2; no clear D. V was trimmed by 5 bases and J by 10 bases, leaving 17 bases between them. Germline CDR1 reads SEHNR; CDR2 reads FQNEAQ (reference sequence). This CDR3 contains 13 residues.

This clonotype was seen only a few times. V usage is TRBV5-6 and J usage is TRBJ2-1; 12 positions match TRBD2. Looked up from germline, CDR1 is SGHDT and CDR2 is YYEEEE. The CDR3 runs 16 residues. V shed 0 bases and J 4 bases; nucleotides not matched to a gene: 2. The CDR3 here is CASSLDGTSGYNEQFF. The CDR3 nucleotides are TGTGCCAGCAGCTTGGATGGGACTAGCGGGTACAATGAGCAGTTCTTC.

Many counts were recorded for this clonotype. The J gene is TRBJ2-7, the V gene TRBV7-2; TRBD2 agrees at 7 bases. The junction had 7 bases not matched to a gene; V was cut back by 4 bases and J by 4 bases. The CDR3 spans 14 residues. The germline V gene encodes CDR1 SGHTA and CDR2 FQGNSA. CDR3 nucleotide sequence: TGTGCCAGCAGCTCCAGCGGGGATCCTTACGAGCAGTACTTC. Protein sequence: CASSSSGDPYEQYF. Variable domain in full (rest from reference TRBV7-2 and TRBJ2-7): GAGVSQSPSNKVTEKGKDVELRCDPISGHTALYWYRQSLGQGLEFLIYFQGNSAPDKSGLPSDRFSAERTGGSVSTLTIQRTQQEDSAVYLCASSSSGDPYEQYFGPGTRLTVT.

The chain combines TRBV7-2 with TRBJ1-1; D might be TRBD1 (5 bases). V was clipped by 8 bases and J by 10 bases, with 14 bases between them. The CDR3 sequence is 11 residues long. Germline V gene lookup returns CDR1 SGHTA and CDR2 FQGNSA. The chain's CDR3 is CASPGGGRAFF. DNA of the CDR3: TGTGCCAGCCCCGGGGGAGGGCGAGCTTTCTTT. Filled out from reference TRBV7-2 and TRBJ1-1, the complete variable domain reads GAGVSQSPSNKVTEKGKDVELRCDPISGHTALYWYRQSLGQGLEFLIYFQGNSAPDKSGLPSDRFSAERTGGSVSTLTIQRTQQEDSAVYLCASPGGGRAFFGQGTRLTVV.

V gene TRBV6-2 or TRBV6-3 combines with J gene TRBJ1-1, with D maybe TRBD1 (6 bases). Germline V gene data show CDR1 as MNHEY and CDR2 as SVGEGT. V was trimmed by 6 bases and J by 5 bases, leaving 19 bases between them. This CDR3 contains 15 residues. Here the CDR3 reads CASSHLGHKGTEAFF. CDR3 in DNA: TGTGCCAGCAGCCACTTGGGACACAAAGGGACTGAAGCTTTCTTT.

This sequence joins TRBV6-1 and TRBJ1-4; D gene uncertain. The germline V and J ends were trimmed by 0 bases and 4 bases, with 12 bases remaining between them. The CDR3 contains 16 residues. Germline V gene sequence: CDR1 MNHNS, CDR2 SASEGT. The CDR3 bases are TGTGCCAGCAGTGAAGCTGCTCGGGGAGGTAATGAAAAACTGTTTTTT. It codes for CASSEAARGGNEKLFF.

In this sample, this clonotype turned up a few times. The rearrangement links TRBV5-1 to TRBJ1-2, with 7 bases identical to TRBD1. The CDR3 is made up of 14 amino acids. Unmatched junction bases numbered 15, after V lost 7 bases and J lost 9 bases. Germline lookup yields CDR1 SGHRS and CDR2 YFSETQ. The CDR3 region is CASRVSGEGGSYTF. The CDR3 DNA reads as TGCGCCAGCCGAGTTTCAGGGGAAGGGGGCAGCTACACCTTC.

This clonotype was picked up one time. V usage is TRBV20-1 and J usage is TRBJ1-6; maybe TRBD1 (5 bases). CDR1 and CDR2 from the germline V gene are DFQATT and SNEGSKA (reference sequence). The CDR3 is 12 residues long. V lost 6 bases to trimming and J lost 9 bases, with 12 bases between them. Here the CDR3 reads CSAREIGSPLHF. CDR3 nucleotide sequence: TGCAGTGCCAGGGAGATAGGTTCACCCCTCCACTTT.

The chain employs TRBV20-1 and TRBJ2-5; D call uncertain. The germline CDR1 and CDR2 sequences are DFQATT and SNEGSKA (reference sequence). This CDR3 contains 11 residues. The V and J ends lost 7 bases and 1 base respectively, with 7 bases between them. CDR3 sequence reads: CSGRRQETQYF. In DNA, the CDR3 is TGCAGTGGGCGGCGCCAAGAGACCCAGTACTTC.

The gene calls are TRBV20-1 and TRBJ1-2, with D unclear. The germline V gene has CDR1 DFQATT and CDR2 SNEGSKA (reference sequence). The CDR3 spans 11 residues. Deletions cut 5 bases from V and 3 bases from J, with 7 bases between. The CDR3 DNA follows: TGCAGTGCTGGAAGTTACTATGGCTACACCTTC. Translated: CSAGSYYGYTF.

J is TRBJ1-4 and V is TRBV5-1; TRBD1 matches at 7 bases. Germline V gene sequence: CDR1 SGHRS, CDR2 YFSETQ. V shed 4 bases and J 7 bases; nucleotides not matched to a gene: 10. The CDR3 totals 15 residues. The CDR3 region has the DNA TGCGCCAGCAGCGCCGGGACAGTGGAAGGTGAAAAACTGTTTTTT. Translated: CASSAGTVEGEKLFF.

The chain joins TRBV5-4 to TRBJ2-1, with D maybe TRBD1 (5 bases). The germline gives CDR1 SGHNT, CDR2 YYREEE (reference sequence). CDR3 length equals 13 residues. V gave up 1 base and J gave up 6 bases, with 8 bases separating them. This chain's CDR3 is CASSLTRVNEQFF. For the CDR3, the DNA is TGTGCCAGCAGCTTGACCAGGGTCAATGAGCAGTTCTTC.

This clonotype has more than one count but fewer than ten. The chain carries TRBV20-1 and TRBJ2-7, with TRBD1 identical over 7 bases. Germline CDR1 reads DFQATT; CDR2 reads SNEGSKA (reference sequence). V gave up 6 bases and J gave up 6 bases; unmatched junction bases: 5. This CDR3 contains 11 residues. CDR3 sequence: CSAEGAGEQYF. The DNA of the CDR3 is TGCAGTGCAGAGGGGGCTGGCGAGCAGTACTTC.

This clonotype was recorded a few times. This chain connects TRBV7-8 to TRBJ2-4; D unclear. Germline V gene sequence: CDR1 SGHVS, CDR2 FQNEAQ. The V and J ends lost 2 bases and 4 bases respectively, with 6 bases between them. The CDR3 consists of 13 residues. DNA of the CDR3: TGTGCCAGCAGCTTAAACAGAAAAAACATTCAGTACTTC. Protein: CASSLNRKNIQYF.